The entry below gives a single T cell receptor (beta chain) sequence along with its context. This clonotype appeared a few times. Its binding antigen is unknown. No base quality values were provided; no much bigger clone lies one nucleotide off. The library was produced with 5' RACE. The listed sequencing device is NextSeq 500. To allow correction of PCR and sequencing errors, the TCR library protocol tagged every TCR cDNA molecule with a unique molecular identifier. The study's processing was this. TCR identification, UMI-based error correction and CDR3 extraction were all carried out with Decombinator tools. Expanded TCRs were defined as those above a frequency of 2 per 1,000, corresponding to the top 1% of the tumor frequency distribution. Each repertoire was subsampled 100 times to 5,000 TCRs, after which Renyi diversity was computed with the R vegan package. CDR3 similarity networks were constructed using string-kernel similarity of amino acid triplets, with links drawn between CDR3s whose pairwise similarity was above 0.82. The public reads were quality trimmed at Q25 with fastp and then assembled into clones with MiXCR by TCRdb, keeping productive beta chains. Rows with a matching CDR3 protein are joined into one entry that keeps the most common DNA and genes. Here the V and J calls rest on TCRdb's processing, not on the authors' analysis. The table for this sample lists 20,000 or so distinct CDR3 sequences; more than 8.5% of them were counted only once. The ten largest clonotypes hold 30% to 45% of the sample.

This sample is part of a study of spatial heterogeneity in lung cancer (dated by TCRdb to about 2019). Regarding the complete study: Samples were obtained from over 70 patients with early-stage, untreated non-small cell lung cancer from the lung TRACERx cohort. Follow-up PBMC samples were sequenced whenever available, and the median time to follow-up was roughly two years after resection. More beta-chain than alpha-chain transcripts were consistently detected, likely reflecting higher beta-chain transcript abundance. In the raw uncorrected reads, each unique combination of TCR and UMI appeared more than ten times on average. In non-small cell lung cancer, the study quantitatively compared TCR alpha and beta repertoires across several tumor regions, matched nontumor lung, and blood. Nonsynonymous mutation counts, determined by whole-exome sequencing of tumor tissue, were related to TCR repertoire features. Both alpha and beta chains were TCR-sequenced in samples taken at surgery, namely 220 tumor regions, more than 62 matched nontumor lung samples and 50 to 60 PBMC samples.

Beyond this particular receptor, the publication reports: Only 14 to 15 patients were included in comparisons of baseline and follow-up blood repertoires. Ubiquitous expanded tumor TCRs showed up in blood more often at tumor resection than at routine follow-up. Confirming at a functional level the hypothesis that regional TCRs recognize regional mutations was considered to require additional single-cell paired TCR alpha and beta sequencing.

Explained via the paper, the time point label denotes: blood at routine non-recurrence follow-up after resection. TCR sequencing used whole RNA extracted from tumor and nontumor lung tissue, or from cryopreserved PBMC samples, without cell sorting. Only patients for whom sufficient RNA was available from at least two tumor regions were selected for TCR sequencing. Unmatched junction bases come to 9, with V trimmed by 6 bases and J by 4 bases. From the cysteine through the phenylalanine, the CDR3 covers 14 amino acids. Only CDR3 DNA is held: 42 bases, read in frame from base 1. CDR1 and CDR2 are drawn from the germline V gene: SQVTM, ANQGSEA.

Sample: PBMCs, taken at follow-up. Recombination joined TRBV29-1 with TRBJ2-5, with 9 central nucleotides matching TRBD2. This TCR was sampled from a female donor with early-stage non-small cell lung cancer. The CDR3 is CSVVGGGAGETQYF. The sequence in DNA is TGCAGCGTGGTCGGCGGGGGGGCTGGAGAGACCCAGTACTTC.